This TCR beta chain was captured by sequencing in a study of regulatory T cells in long-lasting Graves disease. The sample's time point: persistent/refractory GD, antithyroid drugs over 5 years with positive TRAb. Scientists built the TCR library using RNA that was extracted from PBMCs. In its sample, this clonotype was seen a few times. Building the TCR beta libraries relied on iRepertoire HTBI primers, and CDR3 regions underwent Arm-PCR. One entry per CDR3 protein results from TCRdb running MiXCR on the multiplex PCR reads. The sample lists about 450,000 distinct CDR3 sequences; around 20% were seen once. The ends were cut back, 6 bases at V and 10 bases at J, with 22 bases in the middle. Germline V gene lookup returns CDR1 LGHDT and CDR2 YNNKEL (reference sequence). The CDR3 runs 14 residues.

This TCR was recovered from a female donor with Graves disease. The chain uses TRBV3-1 and TRBJ2-7; possible D gene TRBD1, 6 bases. Sequencing used peripheral blood mononuclear cells (PBMCs), obtained when the disease was refractory, from a patient treated with antithyroid drugs. The CDR3 nucleotides read TGTGCCAGCAGTCGAAGGGGGTCGGAATCCGAACAGTACTTC. Translated, it gives CASSRRGSESEQYF.